This T cell receptor (beta chain) was observed in a study of shared clonotypes between healthy human individuals. This CDR3 is 16 amino acids long. Germline V lookup: CDR1 MGHRA, CDR2 YSYEKL. The trim removed 3 bases at V and 1 base at J, leaving 8 bases unmatched. Libraries were prepared by immunoSEQ multiplex PCR; TCRdb keeps only in-frame clonotypes and omits some of them. Among around 2.5 million clones listed, under 95% were seen once. Sequenced material: naive CD4+ T cells from PBMCs. Subset here: CD45RA+ positively selected. The chain uses TRBV4-1 and TRBJ1-1; TRBD1 aligns across 7 bases. This sequence originates from a man younger than 30 in good health. Some clones in this sample may be carry-over from other donors' samples. The CDR3 reads CASSHDWTGGNTEAFF. The CDR3 DNA reads as TGCGCCAGCAGCCATGATTGGACAGGCGGGAACACTGAAGCTTTCTTT.